The clone carrying this TCR beta chain was found once. Approximately 10 milliliters of peripheral blood were drawn from each donor into EDTA-treated tubes. V shed 3 bases and J shed 8 bases, with 8 bases lying between them. The CDR3 is 11 amino acids. The germline gives CDR1 DFQATT, CDR2 SNEGSKA (reference sequence). This sample is drawn from a study of blood T cells in healthy people across ages. The use of a sample-barcoded 5' primer and a J-beta primer mix characterized a second PCR of about 6 to 11 cycles. TCRdb processed the 5' RACE reads anew with MiXCR; each CDR3 protein has one entry. Counted here are some 800,000 distinct CDR3 sequences, around 43% occurring once; the ten biggest clones make up 15% to 25%.

This chain joins TRBV20-1 and TRBJ2-1, with no clear D. This TCR came from a man aged 60-69 years in good health. Specimen: blood. CDR3 in DNA: TGCAGTGCTAGTGAGCGTGATGAGCAGTTCTTC. This codes for CSASERDEQFF.